Here is one T cell receptor (beta chain) with its context. Study processing details: Estimation of nucleated cell counts was performed using reference gene primer amplification. Clones were read by immunoSEQ multiplex PCR, and TCRdb kept only the in-frame ones, dropping some. V, J and clone size reflect that table, while D and trimming were determined from the DNA. The sample shows 100,000 to 150,000 clones, over 80% of them seen only once. In germline, CDR1 is MGHRA, CDR2 YSYEKL. This CDR3 comprises 12 residues. V dropped 3 bases and J dropped 7 bases, with 7 bases sitting between them. The data were obtained in a study of blood T cell repertoires in COVID-19. Study details: The United States, Italy and Spain supplied acute and convalescent COVID-19 samples. The cDNA or gDNA used as material had been derived from T cells, B-cell-depleted T cells, or PBMCs.

This sequence was found in a man in his sixties with acute or convalescent COVID-19. The chain links TRBV4-1 to TRBJ1-5; tentative D call: TRBD1 (5 bases). Sequencing used peripheral blood. DNA for the CDR3: TGCGCCAGCAGCCACGGGGGACAGCCCCAGCATTTT. Amino acid sequence: CASSHGGQPQHF.